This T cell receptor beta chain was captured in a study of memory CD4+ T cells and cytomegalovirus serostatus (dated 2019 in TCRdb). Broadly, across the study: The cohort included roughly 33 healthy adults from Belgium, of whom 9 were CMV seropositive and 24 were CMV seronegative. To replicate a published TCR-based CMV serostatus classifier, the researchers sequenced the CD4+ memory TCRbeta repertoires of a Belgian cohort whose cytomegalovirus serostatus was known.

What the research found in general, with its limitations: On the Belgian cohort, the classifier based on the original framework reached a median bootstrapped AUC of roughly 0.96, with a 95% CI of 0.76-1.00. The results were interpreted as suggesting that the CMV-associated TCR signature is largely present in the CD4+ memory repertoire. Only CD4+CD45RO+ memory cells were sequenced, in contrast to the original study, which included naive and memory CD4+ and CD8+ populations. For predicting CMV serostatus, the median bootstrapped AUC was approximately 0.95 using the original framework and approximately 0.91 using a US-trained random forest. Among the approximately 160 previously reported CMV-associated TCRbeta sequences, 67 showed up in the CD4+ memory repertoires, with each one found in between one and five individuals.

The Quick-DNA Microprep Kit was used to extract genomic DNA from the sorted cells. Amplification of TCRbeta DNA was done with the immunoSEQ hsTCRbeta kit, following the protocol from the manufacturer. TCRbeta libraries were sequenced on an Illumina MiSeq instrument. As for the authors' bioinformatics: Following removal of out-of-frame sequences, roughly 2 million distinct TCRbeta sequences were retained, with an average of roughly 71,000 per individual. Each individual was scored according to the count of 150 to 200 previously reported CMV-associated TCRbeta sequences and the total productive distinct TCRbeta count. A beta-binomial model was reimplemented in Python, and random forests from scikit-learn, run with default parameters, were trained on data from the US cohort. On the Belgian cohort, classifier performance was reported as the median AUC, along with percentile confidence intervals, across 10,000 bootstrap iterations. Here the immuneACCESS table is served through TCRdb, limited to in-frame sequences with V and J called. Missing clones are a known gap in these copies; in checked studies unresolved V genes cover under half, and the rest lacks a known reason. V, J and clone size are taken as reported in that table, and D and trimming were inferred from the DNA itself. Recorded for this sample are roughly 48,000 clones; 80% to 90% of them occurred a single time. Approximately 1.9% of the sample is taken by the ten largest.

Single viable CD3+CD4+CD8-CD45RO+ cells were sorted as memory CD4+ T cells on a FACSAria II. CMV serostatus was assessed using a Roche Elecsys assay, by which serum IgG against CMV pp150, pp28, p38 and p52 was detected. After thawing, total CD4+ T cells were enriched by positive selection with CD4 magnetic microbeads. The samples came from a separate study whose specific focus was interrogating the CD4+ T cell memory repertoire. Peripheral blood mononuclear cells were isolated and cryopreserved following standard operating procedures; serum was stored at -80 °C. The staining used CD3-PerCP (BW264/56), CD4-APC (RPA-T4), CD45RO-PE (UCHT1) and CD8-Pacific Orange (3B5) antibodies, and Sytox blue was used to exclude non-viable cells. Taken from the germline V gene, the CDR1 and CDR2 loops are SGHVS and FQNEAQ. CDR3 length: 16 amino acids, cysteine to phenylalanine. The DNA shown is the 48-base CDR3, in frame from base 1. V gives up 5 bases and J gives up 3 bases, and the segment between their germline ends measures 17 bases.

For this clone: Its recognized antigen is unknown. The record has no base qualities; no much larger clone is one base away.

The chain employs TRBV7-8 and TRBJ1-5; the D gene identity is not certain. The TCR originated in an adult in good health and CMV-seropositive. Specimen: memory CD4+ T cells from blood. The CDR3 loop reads CASSPSSRSNNQPQHF. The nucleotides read TGTGCCAGCAGCCCCTCCTCAAGGTCGAACAATCAGCCCCAGCATTTT.